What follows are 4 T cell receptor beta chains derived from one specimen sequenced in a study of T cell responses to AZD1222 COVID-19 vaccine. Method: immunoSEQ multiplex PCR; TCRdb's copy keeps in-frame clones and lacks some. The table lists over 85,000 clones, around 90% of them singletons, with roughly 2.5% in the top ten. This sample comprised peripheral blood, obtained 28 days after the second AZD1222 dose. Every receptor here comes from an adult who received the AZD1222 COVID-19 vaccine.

The CDR3 DNA reads TGTGCCAGCAGCTTAGCGCAGGGCTACAATGAGCAGTTCTTC. This encodes CASSLAQGYNEQFF. This chain joins TRBV7-9 and TRBJ2-1; possible D gene TRBD1, 5 bases. Germline assignment: CDR1 SEHNR and CDR2 FQNEAQ (reference sequence). This CDR3 comprises 14 residues. V was shortened by 0 bases and J by 3 bases, with 6 bases between the two germline ends.

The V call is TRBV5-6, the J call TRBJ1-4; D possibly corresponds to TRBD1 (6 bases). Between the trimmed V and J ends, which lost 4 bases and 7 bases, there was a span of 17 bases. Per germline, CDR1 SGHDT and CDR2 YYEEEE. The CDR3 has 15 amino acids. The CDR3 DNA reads TGTGCCAGCAGCCTAGGGGGGCTCTCAGGTGAAAAACTGTTTTTT. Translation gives CASSLGGLSGEKLFF.

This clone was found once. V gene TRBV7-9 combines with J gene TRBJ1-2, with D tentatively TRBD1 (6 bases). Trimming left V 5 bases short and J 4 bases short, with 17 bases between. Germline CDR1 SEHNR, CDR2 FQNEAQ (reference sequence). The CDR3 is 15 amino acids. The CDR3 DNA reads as TGTGCCAGCAGCCCGAGGGGGGGGTCTCCCTATGGCTACACCTTC. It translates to CASSPRGGSPYGYTF.

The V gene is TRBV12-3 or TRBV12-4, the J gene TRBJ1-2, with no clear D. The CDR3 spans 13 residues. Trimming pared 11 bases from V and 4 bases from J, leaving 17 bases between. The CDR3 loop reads CASTRRGSYGYTF. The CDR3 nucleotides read TGTGCCTCCACCCGAAGAGGGAGCTATGGCTACACCTTC.